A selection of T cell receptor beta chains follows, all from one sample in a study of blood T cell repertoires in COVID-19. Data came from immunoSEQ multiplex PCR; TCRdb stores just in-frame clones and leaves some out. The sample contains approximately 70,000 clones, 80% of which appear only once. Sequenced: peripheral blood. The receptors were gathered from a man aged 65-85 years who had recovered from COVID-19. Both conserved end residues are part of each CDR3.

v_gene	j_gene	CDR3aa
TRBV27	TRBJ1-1	CASSRAPGKTEAFF
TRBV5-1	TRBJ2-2	CASRDGQGQNTGELFF
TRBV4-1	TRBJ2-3	CASSQLPGPGTSGGAGSDTQYF
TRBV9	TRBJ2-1	CASSVVPSLAEYNEQFF
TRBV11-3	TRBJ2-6	CASSLNSGSPAGANVLTF
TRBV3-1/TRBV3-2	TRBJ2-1	CASSQGPGLAGGYGEQFF
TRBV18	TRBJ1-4	CASSPDRANEKLFF
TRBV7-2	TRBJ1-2	CASSLGGGDRGGYTF
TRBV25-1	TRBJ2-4	CASSEVGDSIQYF
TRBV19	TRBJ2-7	CASSDLAGEQYF
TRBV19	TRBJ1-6	CASSIVRNSPLHF
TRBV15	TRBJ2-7	CATSRDRGRGYEQYF
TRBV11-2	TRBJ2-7	CASSPRTGSLIEQYF
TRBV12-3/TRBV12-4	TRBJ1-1	CASSSGQFTEAFF
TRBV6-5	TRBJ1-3	CASSLNYGNTIYF
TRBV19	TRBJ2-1	CASSRGGEAREQFF
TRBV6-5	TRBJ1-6	CASSYTGPRSPLHF
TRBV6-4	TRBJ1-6	CASFRNSPLHF
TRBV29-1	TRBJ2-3	CSVSATGVSTDTQYF
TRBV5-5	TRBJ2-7	CASNSPGHSYEQYF
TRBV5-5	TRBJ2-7	CASSLDGGAYEQYF
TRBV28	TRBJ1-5	CASSSNSNQPQHF
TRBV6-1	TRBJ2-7	CASSEWAGGVGSSYEQYF
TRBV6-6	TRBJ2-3	CASSNLPTDTQYF
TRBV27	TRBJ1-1	CASSFGGQGAGGEAFF
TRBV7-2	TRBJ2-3	CASSPDGLVADTQYF
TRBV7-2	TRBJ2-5	CASSLGGPQGGQETQYF
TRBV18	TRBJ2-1	CASSPASGPRNEQFF
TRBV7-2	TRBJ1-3	CASSSLPSGNTIYF
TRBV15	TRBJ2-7	CATSRDRGSTEQYF
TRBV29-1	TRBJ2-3	CSVRRAGRTDTQYF
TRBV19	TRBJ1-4	CASSSGTGDEKLFF
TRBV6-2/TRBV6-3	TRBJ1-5	CASSLDRGRTRNNQPQHF
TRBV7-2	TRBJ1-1	CASSRGGEPEAFF
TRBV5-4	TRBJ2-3	CASSLGTLGPTDTQYF
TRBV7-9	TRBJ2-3	CASSLGIGTSGDGTDTQYF
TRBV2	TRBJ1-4	CASSFQGAGEKLFF
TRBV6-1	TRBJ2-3	CASSESRDTQYF
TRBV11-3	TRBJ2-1	CASSLAGLRNNEQFF
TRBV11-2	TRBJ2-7	CASSLGVASYEQYF
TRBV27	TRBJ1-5	CASSFTGGNQPQHF
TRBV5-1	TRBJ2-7	CASSPRQRGYEQYF
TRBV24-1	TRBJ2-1	CATSRAGGSYNEQFF
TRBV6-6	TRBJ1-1	CASSYSSGGTEAFF
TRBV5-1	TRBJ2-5	CASSFGTGAQETQYF
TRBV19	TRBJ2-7	CASSNQGAYEQYF
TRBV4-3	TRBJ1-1	CASSQDLPTGGVTEAFF
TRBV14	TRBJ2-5	CASSHLGEETQYF
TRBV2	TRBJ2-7	CASTASVVSYEQYF
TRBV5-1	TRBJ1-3	CASRGGSGNTIYF
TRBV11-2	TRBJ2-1	CASSLDLAGGLNEQFF
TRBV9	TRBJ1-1	CASSELKRGGTGAFF